This entry lists 23 T cell receptor beta chains sequenced from one sample in a study of regulatory T cells in long-lasting Graves disease. CDR3-region Arm-PCR and iRepertoire HTBI primers produced the TCR beta libraries. TCRdb reprocessed the multiplex PCR reads via MiXCR and lists one record per CDR3 protein. The sample includes 400,000 to 500,000 distinct CDR3 sequences, about a sixth of them seen just once. Time point specified: newly diagnosed GD, antithyroid drugs for less than 3 months. PBMCs were the source of the RNA used for TCR sequencing. The same sample was also studied in work on T cells in Graves' hyperthyroidism and ophthalmopathy.

The material sequenced was peripheral blood mononuclear cells (PBMCs), taken at new diagnosis, from a patient treated with antithyroid drugs. Receptors originate from a woman between 18 and 29 years old with Graves disease.

The chain is built from TRBV9 and TRBJ2-3, with D unresolved. The germline V and J ends were trimmed by 3 bases and 2 bases, with 16 bases remaining between them. Germline CDR1 SGDLS, CDR2 YYNGEE. The CDR3 totals 16 residues. The CDR3 bases are TGTGCCAGCAGCGCAAGGACGGATTTTTCCACAGATACGCAGTATTTT. Translating gives CASSARTDFSTDTQYF.

The V call is TRBV5-6, the J call TRBJ2-3, with TRBD2 matching 10 bases. The DNA end lines up better with TRBJ2-5; the J call may be wrong. The CDR3 sequence is 14 residues long. Germline CDR1 is SGHDT and CDR2 is YYEEEE. CDR3 loop: CASSEPSGSETQYF. The CDR3 DNA is TGTGCCAGCAGCGAACCTAGCGGGAGCGAGACCCAGTACTTC.

This clonotype was counted many times. The rearrangement joins TRBV6-1 to TRBJ2-7; D may be TRBD1 (6 bases). Germline-derived CDR1 and CDR2 are MNHNS and SASEGT. The CDR3 consists of 13 residues. V was pared by 6 bases and J by 3 bases, with 12 bases between. DNA of the CDR3: TGTGCCAGCAGCGTCAGGGGATACTACGAGCAGTACTTC. Translation: CASSVRGYYEQYF.

Remarks on this clonotype: A read error is possible here, since a much larger clone lies one base away. This chain joins TRBV5-5 and TRBJ2-3, with D uncertain. Near its end, the DNA agrees better with TRBJ2-7, so the J call may be wrong. CDR3 size: 12 residues. Germline loops: CDR1 SGHKS, CDR2 YYEKEE (reference sequence). The CDR3 DNA sequence: TGTGCCAGCAGCCAAAGATTCTACGAGCAGTACTTC. Protein product: CASSQRFYEQYF.

This clonotype was picked up many times. The V gene is TRBV6-2 or TRBV6-3, the J gene TRBJ2-1; D uncertain. V was trimmed by 2 bases and J by 6 bases, leaving 8 bases between them. The length of the CDR3 is 13 residues. CDR1 is MNHEY and CDR2 is SVGEGT in the germline V gene. The CDR3 loop reads CASSYGATNEQFF. The CDR3 nucleotides are TGTGCCAGCAGTTACGGCGCGACCAATGAGCAGTTCTTC.

This clonotype was recorded once. The likely explanation is a read error, given a far larger clone one base away. This chain connects TRBV2 to TRBJ2-1; D is uncertain. With 2 bases removed from V and 10 bases from J, the gap between germline ends came to 6 bases. This CDR3 contains 11 residues. Germline CDR1 is SNHLY and CDR2 is FYNNEI. This CDR3 is CASSEFHEQFF. In DNA form, the CDR3 reads TGTGCCAGCAGTGAATTCCACGAGCAGTTCTTC.

Note on this clonotype: One end of the junction varies from germline; a read error may be responsible. This chain connects TRBV7-2 to TRBJ2-1; 12 bases agree with TRBD2. Per germline, CDR1 SGHTA and CDR2 FQGNSA. The CDR3 runs 17 residues. CDR3 nucleotide sequence: TGTGCCAGCAGCTCCGCTAGCGGGAGGGCCTCCCACAATGAGCAGTTCTTC. Encoded protein: CASSSASGRASHNEQFF.

This clonotype was seen many times. This chain links TRBV6-1 with TRBJ1-1; no definite D call. The CDR3 runs to 13 residues. V lost 5 bases, J lost 1 base, and 8 bases lay in between. Per the germline V gene, CDR1 is MNHNS and CDR2 is SASEGT. For the CDR3, the DNA is TGTGCCAGCAGTCCAACACGGAACACTGAAGCTTTCTTT. Amino acids: CASSPTRNTEAFF.

The table lists this clonotype with many counts. This chain connects TRBV7-9 to TRBJ2-1; 13 nucleotides line up with TRBD2. The CDR3 totals 17 residues. The V and J ends lost 5 bases and 4 bases, in that order; junction bases with no gene match: 8. Germline V gives CDR1 SEHNR, CDR2 FQNEAQ (reference sequence). The CDR3 DNA follows: TGTGCCAGCAGCCTTTCGACTAGCGGGAGGCCATACAATGAGCAGTTCTTC. The encoded protein is CASSLSTSGRPYNEQFF.

This sequence joins TRBV12-3 or TRBV12-4 and TRBJ2-2, with 8 bases matching TRBD1. This CDR3 is 14 amino acids long. V shed 5 bases, J shed 7 bases, and the junction held 6 bases outside the gene matches. For the CDR3, the DNA is TGTGCCAGCAGTGTGACAGGGGTTGACGGGGAGCTGTTTTTT. Translated, it gives CASSVTGVDGELFF.

This clonotype came up once. With a much larger clone just one base away, this may be a read error. Because it lacks the conserved phenylalanine or tryptophan at the end, this CDR3 is likely a read error. The chain uses TRBV30 and TRBJ2-7; 10 nucleotides line up with TRBD1. The V gene end was trimmed by 4 bases and the J gene end by 3 bases; junction bases not matched to a gene: 9. CDR3 size: 15 residues. Germline V gives CDR1 GTSNPN, CDR2 SVGIG (reference sequence). CDR3 DNA sequence: TGTGCCTGGATCCCCCCGGGACAGGGGTTCTACGAGCAGTACCTC. Amino acid sequence: CAWIPPGQGFYEQYL.

V usage is TRBV5-5 and J usage is TRBJ2-1; 7 bases map to TRBD2. This CDR3 spans 15 amino acids. CDR1 SGHKS and CDR2 YYEKEE come from the germline V gene (reference sequence). Trimming at V came to 2 bases and at J to 4 bases, leaving 6 bases not matched to a gene. The CDR3 loop is CASSFEWGGYNEQFF. The CDR3 DNA reads as TGTGCCAGCAGCTTCGAGTGGGGGGGGTACAATGAGCAGTTCTTC.

This rearrangement joins TRBV9 to TRBJ2-1; 8 bases line up with TRBD2. After removal of 3 bases from V and 10 bases from J, the junction contained 6 bases not matched to a gene. This CDR3 is built from 13 residues. From germline, CDR1 is SGDLS and CDR2 YYNGEE. Here the CDR3 DNA reads TGTGCCAGCAGCGGTGGACTAGCCGTCGAGCAGTTCTTC. It translates to CASSGGLAVEQFF.

This clonotype has a handful of counts. The chain recombines TRBV5-4 with TRBJ2-5; no clear D. CDR1 is SGHNT and CDR2 is YYREEE in the germline V gene (reference sequence). The CDR3 length is 14 residues. Trimming took 0 bases from V and 6 from J, leaving 12 bases between them. This CDR3 reads CASSLGAGGQTQYF. The CDR3 nucleotides are TGTGCCAGCAGCTTGGGGGCAGGTGGGCAGACCCAGTACTTC.

This clonotype appeared many times. The V and J genes are TRBV6-2 or TRBV6-3 and TRBJ2-7; D is ambiguous. The CDR3 covers 14 residues. Per the germline V gene, CDR1 is MNHEY and CDR2 is SVGEGT. Between the trimmed V and J ends, which lost 5 bases and 2 bases, there was a span of 13 bases. The CDR3 DNA is TGTGCCAGCAGTGAAAGACTTACAACCTACGAGCAGTACTTC. Translation: CASSERLTTYEQYF.

This clonotype showed up just a few times. The V call is TRBV7-9, the J call TRBJ2-1; the match to TRBD1 covers 8 bases. With V trimmed by 5 bases and J by 4 bases, 7 bases remained unmatched. CDR3 length equals 15 residues. Germline CDR1 SEHNR, CDR2 FQNEAQ (reference sequence). The CDR3 sequence is CASSAQGDPYNEQFF. The CDR3 DNA follows: TGTGCCAGCAGCGCACAGGGGGATCCGTACAATGAGCAGTTCTTC.

This clonotype was seen at least ten times. The V and J genes are TRBV3-1 and TRBJ2-2; D might be TRBD2 (6 bases). V was clipped by 6 bases and J by 6 bases, with 17 bases between them. Germline CDR1 and CDR2: LGHDT and YNNKEL (reference sequence). This CDR3 region has 15 residues. The CDR3 reads CASSLPRGFAGELFF. CDR3 bases: TGTGCCAGCAGTCTCCCGCGGGGTTTCGCCGGGGAGCTGTTTTTT.

The chain is built from TRBV7-9 and TRBJ1-2; D unresolved. The CDR3 has 11 amino acids. From germline, CDR1 is SEHNR and CDR2 FQNEAQ (reference sequence). Trimming cost V 9 bases and J 2 bases, with 7 bases left between them. The CDR3 DNA reads TGTGCCAGTGAGGGCAACTATGGCTACACCTTC. Translating gives CASEGNYGYTF.

For this clonotype: This is likely a read error, given that the CDR3 carries no conserved phenylalanine or tryptophan at its end. The DNA is omitted, as the CDR3 cannot be located on it reliably, and the CDR3 follows TCRdb's listing. This sequence joins TRBV9 and TRBJ2-7; TRBD1, the table's D call, lacks a check against the DNA. The CDR3 is 13 residues long, ends included. Germline V gene data show CDR1 as SGDLS and CDR2 as YYNGEE. The CDR3 here is CASSRGQTYEEYL.

This clonotype appeared many times. The V call is TRBV7-2, the J call TRBJ1-2; a weak D match, TRBD1 (6 bases). The CDR3 is 17 amino acids. V shed 4 bases and J shed 5 bases, with 23 bases lying between them. Germline loops: CDR1 SGHTA, CDR2 FQGNSA. In nucleotides, the CDR3 is TGTGCCAGCAGCTCCCGGGACACTCTCTTGTATGTGTATGGCTACACCTTC. Protein sequence: CASSSRDTLLYVYGYTF.

Worth noting for this clonotype: With a much larger clone just one base away, this may be a read error. The chain combines TRBV2 with TRBJ1-1, with D maybe TRBD1 (5 bases). Trimming removed 6 bases from V and 7 bases from J, with 12 bases in between. The germline CDR1 and CDR2 sequences are SNHLY and FYNNEI. This CDR3 region has 12 residues. CDR3: CASSTRGGEAFF. In DNA form, the CDR3 reads TGTGCCAGCAGCACACGGGGCGGTGAAGCTTTCTTT.

This chain joins TRBV28 and TRBJ2-1; no firm D call. This CDR3 contains 16 residues. Germline CDR1 and CDR2: MDHEN and SYDVKM. The V gene lost 8 bases and the J gene lost 5 bases, with 22 bases spanning the gap. The DNA for the CDR3 is TGTGCCAGCGGCGAACGGAATCGTTTCAAGAACAATGAGCAGTTCTTC. Its protein product is CASGERNRFKNNEQFF.

This clonotype appeared a few times. The rearrangement uses TRBV27 and TRBJ2-1, with D perhaps matching TRBD2 (6 bases). Trimming took off 1 base at V and 6 bases at J, with 16 bases between the two ends. Germline CDR1 reads MNHEY; CDR2 reads SMNVEV (reference sequence). This CDR3 contains 16 residues. CDR3 nucleotide sequence: TGTGCCAGCAGTTTATACGGGGGAGGACACGGCAATGAGCAGTTCTTC. Translated, it gives CASSLYGGGHGNEQFF.